This T cell receptor (beta chain) was obtained from a study of Graves' ophthalmopathy and Graves' hyperthyroidism. Investigators amplified TCR beta CDR3 regions from RNA transcripts. In the first round, RT-PCR was carried out with HTBI primers, and a multiplex PCR formed the second round. TCRdb re-called the multiplex PCR reads with MiXCR, one entry per CDR3 protein. The data show 500,000 to 700,000 distinct CDR3 sequences, less than 40% seen once. The hyperthyroidism patients had a new diagnosis of under 2 months' duration and were aged 18 to 65. The CDR3 covers 15 residues. V was trimmed by 0 bases and J by 6 bases, leaving 14 bases between them. Germline CDR1 reads SGHRS; CDR2 reads YFSETQ.

V and J are TRBV5-1 and TRBJ2-3; tentative D call: TRBD1 (6 bases). The sample was peripheral blood or thyroid tissue (not recorded which). The sequence was collected from an adult man with Graves' hyperthyroidism. The CDR3 DNA follows: TGCGCCAGCAGCTTGGAGGTTGGGGGCTGGGATACGCAGTATTTT. Translated, it gives CASSLEVGGWDTQYF.